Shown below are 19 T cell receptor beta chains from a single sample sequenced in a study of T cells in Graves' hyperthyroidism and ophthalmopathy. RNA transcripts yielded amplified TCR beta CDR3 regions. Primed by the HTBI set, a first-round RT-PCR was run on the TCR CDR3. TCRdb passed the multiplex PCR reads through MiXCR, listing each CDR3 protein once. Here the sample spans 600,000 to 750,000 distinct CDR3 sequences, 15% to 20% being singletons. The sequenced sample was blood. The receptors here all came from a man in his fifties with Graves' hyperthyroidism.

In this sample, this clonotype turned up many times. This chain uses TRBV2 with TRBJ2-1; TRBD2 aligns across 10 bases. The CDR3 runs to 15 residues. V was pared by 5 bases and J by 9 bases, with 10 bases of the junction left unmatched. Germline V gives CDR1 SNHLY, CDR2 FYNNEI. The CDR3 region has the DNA TGTGCCAGCAGTTCCGGGCTAGCGGGAGTTGTTGAGCAGTTCTTC. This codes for CASSSGLAGVVEQFF. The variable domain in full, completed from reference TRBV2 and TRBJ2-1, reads EPEVTQTPSHQVTQMGQEVILRCVPISNHLYFYWYRQILGQKVEFLVSFYNNEISEKSEIFDDQFSVERPDGSNFTLKIRSTKLEDSAMYFCASSSGLAGVVEQFFGPGTRLTVL.

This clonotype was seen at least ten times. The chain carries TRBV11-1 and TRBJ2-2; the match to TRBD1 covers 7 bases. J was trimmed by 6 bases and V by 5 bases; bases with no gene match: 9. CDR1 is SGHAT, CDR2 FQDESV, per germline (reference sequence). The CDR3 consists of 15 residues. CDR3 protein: CASSIDRVGAGELFF. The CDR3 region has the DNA TGTGCCAGCAGCATTGACAGGGTTGGGGCCGGGGAGCTGTTTTTT.

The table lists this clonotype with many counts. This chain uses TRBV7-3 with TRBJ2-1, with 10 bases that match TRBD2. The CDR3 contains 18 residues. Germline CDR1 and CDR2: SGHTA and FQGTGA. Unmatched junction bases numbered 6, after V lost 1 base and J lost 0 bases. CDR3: CASSLIGASGSSYNEQFF. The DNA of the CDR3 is TGTGCCAGCAGCTTAATCGGAGCTAGCGGGAGCTCCTACAATGAGCAGTTCTTC. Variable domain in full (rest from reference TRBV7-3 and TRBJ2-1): GAGVSQTPSNKVTEKGKYVELRCDPISGHTALYWYRQSLGQGPEFLIYFQGTGAADDSGLPNDRFFAVRPEGSVSTLKIQRTERGDSAVYLCASSLIGASGSSYNEQFFGPGTRLTVL.

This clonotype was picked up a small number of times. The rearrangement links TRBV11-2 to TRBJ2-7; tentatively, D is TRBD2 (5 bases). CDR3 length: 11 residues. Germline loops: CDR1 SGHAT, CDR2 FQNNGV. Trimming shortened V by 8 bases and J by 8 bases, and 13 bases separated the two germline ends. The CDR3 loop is CASRDSTKQYF. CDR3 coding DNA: TGTGCCAGCCGGGATTCTACGAAGCAGTACTTC. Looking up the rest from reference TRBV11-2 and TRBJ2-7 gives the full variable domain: EAGVAQSPRYKIIEKRQSVAFWCNPISGHATLYWYQQILGQGPKLLIQFQNNGVVDDSQLPKDRFSAERLKGVDSTLKIQPAKLEDSAVYLCASRDSTKQYFGPGTRLTVT.

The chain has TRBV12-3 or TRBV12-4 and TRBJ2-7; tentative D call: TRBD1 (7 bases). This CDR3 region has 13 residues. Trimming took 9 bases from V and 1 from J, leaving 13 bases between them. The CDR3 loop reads CASAGQNSYEQYF. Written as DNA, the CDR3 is TGTGCCAGTGCGGGACAGAATTCCTACGAGCAGTACTTC.

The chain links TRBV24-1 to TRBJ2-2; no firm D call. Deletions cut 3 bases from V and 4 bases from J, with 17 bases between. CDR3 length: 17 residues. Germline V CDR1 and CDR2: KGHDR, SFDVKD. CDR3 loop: CATSDATGIISTGELFF. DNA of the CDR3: TGTGCCACCAGTGATGCGACTGGGATAATTTCCACCGGGGAGCTGTTTTTT.

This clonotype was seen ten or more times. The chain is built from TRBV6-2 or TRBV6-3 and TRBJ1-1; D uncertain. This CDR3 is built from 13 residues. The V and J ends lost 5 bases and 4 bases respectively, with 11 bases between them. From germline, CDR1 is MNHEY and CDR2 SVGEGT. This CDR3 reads CASSLPTSTEAFF. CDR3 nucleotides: TGTGCCAGCAGTCTTCCAACAAGCACTGAAGCTTTCTTT.

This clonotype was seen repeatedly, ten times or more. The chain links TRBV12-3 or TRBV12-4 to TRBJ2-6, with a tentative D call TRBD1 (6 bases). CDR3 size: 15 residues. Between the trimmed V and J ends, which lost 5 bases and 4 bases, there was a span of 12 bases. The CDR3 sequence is CASSINRAGANVLTF. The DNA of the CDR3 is TGTGCCAGCAGTATTAACAGGGCCGGGGCCAACGTCCTGACTTTC.

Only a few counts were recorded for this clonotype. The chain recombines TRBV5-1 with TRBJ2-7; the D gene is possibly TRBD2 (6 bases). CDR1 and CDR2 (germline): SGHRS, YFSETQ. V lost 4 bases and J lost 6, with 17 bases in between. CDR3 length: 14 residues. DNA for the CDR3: TGCGCCAGCAGCATACAAACGGAGGGGAGCGAGCAGTACTTC. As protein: CASSIQTEGSEQYF.

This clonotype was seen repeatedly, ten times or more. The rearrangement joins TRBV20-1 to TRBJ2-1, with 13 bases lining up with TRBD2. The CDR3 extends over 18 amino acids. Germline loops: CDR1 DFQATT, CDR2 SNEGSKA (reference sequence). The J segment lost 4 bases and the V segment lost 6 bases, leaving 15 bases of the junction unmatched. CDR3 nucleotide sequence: TGCAGTGCCCACCCTTACGGCCGGACTAGCGGGAGATACAATGAGCAGTTCTTC. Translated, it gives CSAHPYGRTSGRYNEQFF.

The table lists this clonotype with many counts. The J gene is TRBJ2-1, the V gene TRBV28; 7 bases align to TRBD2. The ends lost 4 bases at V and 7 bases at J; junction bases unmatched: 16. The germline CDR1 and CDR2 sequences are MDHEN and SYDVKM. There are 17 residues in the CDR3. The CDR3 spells CASSSLYQPTSRNEQFF. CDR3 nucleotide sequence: TGTGCCAGCAGTTCCCTCTACCAACCGACTAGCCGGAATGAGCAGTTCTTC. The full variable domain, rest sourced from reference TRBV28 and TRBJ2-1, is DVKVTQSSRYLVKRTGEKVFLECVQDMDHENMFWYRQDPGLGLRLIYFSYDVKMKEKGDIPEGYSVSREKKERFSLILESASTNQTSMYLCASSSLYQPTSRNEQFFGPGTRLTVL.

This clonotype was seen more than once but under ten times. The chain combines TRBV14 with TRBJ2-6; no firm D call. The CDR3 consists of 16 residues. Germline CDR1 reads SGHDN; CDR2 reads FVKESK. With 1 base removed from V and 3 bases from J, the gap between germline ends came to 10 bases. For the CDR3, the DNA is TGTGCCAGCAGCCAAGTGCGTGGTATTGGGGCCAACGTCCTGACTTTC. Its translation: CASSQVRGIGANVLTF.

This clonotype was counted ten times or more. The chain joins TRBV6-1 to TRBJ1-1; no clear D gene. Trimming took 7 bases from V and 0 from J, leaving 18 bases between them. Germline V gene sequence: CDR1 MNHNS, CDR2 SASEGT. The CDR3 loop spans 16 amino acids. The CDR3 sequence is CASNPSGLGVNTEAFF. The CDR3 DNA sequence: TGTGCCAGCAACCCCAGTGGGCTCGGGGTGAACACTGAAGCTTTCTTT.

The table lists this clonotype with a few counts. In DNA, the CDR3 is TGCGCCAGTCGGGACAGTGAAGAAAAACTGTTTTTT. It yields the protein CASRDSEEKLFF. The rearrangement links TRBV5-1 to TRBJ1-4; 7 positions agree with TRBD1. Germline V lookup: CDR1 SGHRS, CDR2 YFSETQ. With 8 bases clipped from V and 8 bases from J, the junction kept 6 bases outside the gene matches. CDR3 length: 12 residues.

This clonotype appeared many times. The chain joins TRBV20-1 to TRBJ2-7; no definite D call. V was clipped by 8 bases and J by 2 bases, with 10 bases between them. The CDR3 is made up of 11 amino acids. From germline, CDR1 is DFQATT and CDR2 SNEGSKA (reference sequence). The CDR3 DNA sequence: TGCAGTTCCGGAAAGACCTACGAGCAGTACTTC. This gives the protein CSSGKTYEQYF.

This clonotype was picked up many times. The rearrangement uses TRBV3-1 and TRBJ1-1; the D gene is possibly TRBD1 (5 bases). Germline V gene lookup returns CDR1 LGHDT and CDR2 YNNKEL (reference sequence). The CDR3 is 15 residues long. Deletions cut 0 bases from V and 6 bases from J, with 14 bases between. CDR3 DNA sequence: TGTGCCAGCAGCCAAGATTGGGGGGGGAGACCTGAAGCTTTCTTT. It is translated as CASSQDWGGRPEAFF.

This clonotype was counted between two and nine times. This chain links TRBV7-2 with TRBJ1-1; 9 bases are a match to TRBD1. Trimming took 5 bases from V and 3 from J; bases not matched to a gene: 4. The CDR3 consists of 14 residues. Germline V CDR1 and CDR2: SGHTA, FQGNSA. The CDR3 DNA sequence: TGTGCCAGCAGCAGAGGACAGGGGTACACTGAAGCTTTCTTT. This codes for CASSRGQGYTEAFF.

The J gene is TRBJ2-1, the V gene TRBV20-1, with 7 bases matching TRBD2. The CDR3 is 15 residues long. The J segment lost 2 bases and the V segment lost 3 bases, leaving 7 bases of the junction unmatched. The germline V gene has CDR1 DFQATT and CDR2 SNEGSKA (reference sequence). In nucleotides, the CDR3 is TGCAGTGCTAGGGGTGGGAGGGCCCCCTACAATGAGCAGTTCTTC. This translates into CSARGGRAPYNEQFF.

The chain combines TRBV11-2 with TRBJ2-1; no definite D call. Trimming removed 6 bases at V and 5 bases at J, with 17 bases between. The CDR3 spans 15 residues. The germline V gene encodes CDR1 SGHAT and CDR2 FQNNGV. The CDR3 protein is CASSYTYQENNEQFF. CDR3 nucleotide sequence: TGTGCCAGCAGTTATACCTATCAGGAAAACAATGAGCAGTTCTTC.